A single sample gave rise to the 11 T cell receptor beta chains below, sequenced in a study of response to subunit inactivated influenza vaccine. TCRdb recomputed calls from the RT-PCR reads with MiXCR, one row per CDR3 protein. Of about half a million distinct CDR3 sequences listed, approximately 7.6% are singletons. The material was PBMCs from blood, obtained approximately 25 months after vaccination. Receptor source: a man aged 45 to 75 who received an inactivated influenza vaccine.

The chain is built from TRBV12-3 or TRBV12-4 and TRBJ2-2, with 11 bases aligning to TRBD2. The trim removed 5 bases at V and 5 bases at J, leaving 4 bases unmatched. CDR3 length: 15 amino acids. The CDR3 region has the DNA TGTGCCAGCAGTACTAGCGGGGGAGATACCGGGGAGCTGTTTTTT. Translation: CASSTSGGDTGELFF.

J is TRBJ2-7 and V is TRBV12-3 or TRBV12-4; D gene ambiguous. The CDR3 runs 14 residues. Trimming removed 0 bases at V and 6 bases at J, with 12 bases between. The CDR3 DNA sequence: TGTGCCAGCAGTTTAGCTAGGCGGCTGGGCGAGCAGTACTTC. Encoded protein: CASSLARRLGEQYF.

Only a few counts were recorded for this clonotype. V gene TRBV6-5 combines with J gene TRBJ2-5; 9 nucleotides match TRBD1. The junction had 3 bases not matched to a gene; V was cut back by 8 bases and J by 5 bases. CDR3 length: 12 amino acids. Germline values: CDR1 MNHEY, CDR2 SVGAGI. CDR3 residues: CASVGQGETQYF. DNA of the CDR3: TGTGCCAGCGTTGGACAGGGGGAGACCCAGTACTTC.

This clonotype was observed a handful of times. V is TRBV18 and J is TRBJ2-1; D remains ambiguous. This CDR3 has 14 amino acids. Germline V lookup: CDR1 KGHSH, CDR2 LQKENI. V gave up 1 base and J gave up 5 bases, with 9 bases separating them. The DNA for the CDR3 is TGTGCCAGCTCACCACAGGGTAGCAACAATGAGCAGTTCTTC. This sequence encodes CASSPQGSNNEQFF.

The gene calls are TRBV7-2 and TRBJ2-3, with D perhaps TRBD2 (6 bases). This CDR3 contains 15 residues. Germline V CDR1 and CDR2: SGHTA, FQGNSA. The ends were cut back, 1 base at V and 5 bases at J, with 13 bases in the middle. The CDR3 DNA reads as TGTGCCAGCAGCTTAGGAGGGGCGGGAAAAGATACGCAGTATTTT. As protein: CASSLGGAGKDTQYF.

This clonotype occurred many times. The rearrangement joins TRBV12-3 or TRBV12-4 to TRBJ1-1; no firm D call. V lost 3 bases and J lost 4, with 3 bases in between. The CDR3 extends over 11 amino acids. The CDR3 nucleotides are TGTGCCAGCAGTTTCGGCACTGAAGCTTTCTTT. It yields the protein CASSFGTEAFF.

This clonotype has only a few counts. The V call is TRBV2, the J call TRBJ2-5, with a tentative D call TRBD1 (6 bases). Germline V gene sequence: CDR1 SNHLY, CDR2 FYNNEI. The V end lost 1 base, the J end lost 5 bases, and 11 bases lay between the germline ends. The CDR3 contains 14 residues. CDR3 nucleotides: TGTGCCAGCAGTGAAGAGCAGGGGTGGGAGACCCAGTACTTC. It specifies CASSEEQGWETQYF.

The chain has TRBV19 and TRBJ2-7; 9 nucleotides agree with TRBD2. CDR1 is LNHDA and CDR2 is SQIVND in the germline V gene (reference sequence). Unmatched junction bases numbered 12, after V lost 6 bases and J lost 6 bases. This CDR3 contains 15 residues. CDR3 bases: TGTGCCAGTAGCCGACTCTGGGGTAGCGGGAGCGAGCAGTACTTC. This sequence encodes CASSRLWGSGSEQYF. Filled out from reference TRBV19 and TRBJ2-7, the complete variable domain reads DGGITQSPKYLFRKEGQNVTLSCEQNLNHDAMYWYRQDPGQGLRLIYYSQIVNDFQKGDIAEGYSVSREKKESFPLTVTSAQKNPTAFYLCASSRLWGSGSEQYFGPGTRLTVT.

This clonotype has more than one count but fewer than ten. This sequence joins TRBV5-1 and TRBJ1-4; perhaps TRBD1 as D (5 bases). CDR1 and CDR2 from the germline V gene are SGHRS and YFSETQ. Trimming cost V 1 base and J 8 bases, with 15 bases left between them. This CDR3 has 15 amino acids. The chain's CDR3 is CASSLMGQGSEKLFF. DNA of the CDR3: TGCGCCAGCAGCTTGATGGGCCAGGGTTCAGAAAAACTGTTTTTT.

J is TRBJ2-4 and V is TRBV4-2; D unresolved. Deletions cut 0 bases from V and 0 bases from J, with 9 bases between. The CDR3 covers 16 residues. Germline values: CDR1 LGHNA, CDR2 YNFKEQ. CDR3 protein: CASSQDVVLAKNIQYF. In nucleotides, the CDR3 is TGTGCCAGCAGCCAAGATGTGGTACTAGCCAAAAACATTCAGTACTTC.

The chain recombines TRBV4-3 with TRBJ1-5, with D maybe TRBD1 (5 bases). The germline V gene encodes CDR1 LGHNA and CDR2 YSLEER. V was pared by 4 bases and J by 1 base, with 17 bases between. CDR3 size: 17 residues. CDR3 in DNA: TGCGCCAGCAGCCGAGATTTCGGCAGGGTGAGCAATCAGCCCCAGCATTTT. It specifies CASSRDFGRVSNQPQHF.